This T cell receptor beta chain originates from a study of blood T cell repertoires in COVID-19. Study context: From the United States, Italy and Spain came samples of acute and convalescent COVID-19. Sources were T cells, B-cell-depleted T cells, or PBMCs; the material itself was cDNA or gDNA.

Original processing methods: Amplification of reference gene primers provided the estimated nucleated cell counts. Only in-frame clones appear in the TCRdb table, and some are missing; sequencing was by immunoSEQ multiplex PCR. V and J calls and clone size are as listed in that table; D and trimming were resolved from the DNA. In the table there are about 150,000 clones, more than 80% of which are singletons. The germline V gene has CDR1 KGHSH and CDR2 LQKENI. The ends were cut back, 6 bases at V and 7 bases at J, with 16 bases in the middle. The CDR3 is 14 residues long. This receptor was identified in a woman aged 40 to 50 with acute or convalescent COVID-19. The sequenced sample consisted of peripheral blood. This rearrangement joins TRBV18 to TRBJ2-1; D is perhaps TRBD2 (6 bases). The CDR3 DNA follows: TGTGCCAGCTCGGGGACTCTAAACCCGAATGAGCAGTTCTTC. Translated, it gives CASSGTLNPNEQFF.